The 9 T cell receptor beta chains below come from one sample, sequenced in a study of blood T cell repertoires in COVID-19. Here immunoSEQ multiplex PCR was the method, and the copy in TCRdb shows in-frame clones only, minus some. Of about 140,000 clones listed, around 86% are singletons. Specimen: peripheral blood. The receptors shown here come from an older woman with active or convalescent COVID-19.

The V gene is TRBV19, the J gene TRBJ2-1; 13 nucleotides line up with TRBD2. CDR3 length: 16 amino acids. CDR1 LNHDA and CDR2 SQIVND come from the germline V gene (reference sequence). V lost 5 bases to trimming and J lost 9 bases; unmatched junction nucleotides: 10. The CDR3 nucleotides are TGTGCCAGTAGTCTTGGGAGGGGACTAGCGGGATCTGAGCAGTTCTTC. It yields the protein CASSLGRGLAGSEQFF.

The chain employs TRBV19 and TRBJ2-3, with 12 bases aligning to TRBD2. Losses at the gene ends were 5 bases for V and 4 bases for J; bases not matched to a gene: 7. Germline CDR1 and CDR2: LNHDA and SQIVND (reference sequence). The CDR3 has 16 amino acids. CDR3 nucleotides: TGTGCCAGTAGTGCCCTAGCGGGAGGGCCGGCAGATACGCAGTATTTT. Amino acids: CASSALAGGPADTQYF. Using reference TRBV19 and TRBJ2-3 for the parts outside the CDR3, the full variable domain is DGGITQSPKYLFRKEGQNVTLSCEQNLNHDAMYWYRQDPGQGLRLIYYSQIVNDFQKGDIAEGYSVSREKKESFPLTVTSAQKNPTAFYLCASSALAGGPADTQYFGPGTRLTVL.

This chain uses TRBV2 with TRBJ1-2; 8 bases fit TRBD1. With 9 bases clipped from V and 7 bases from J, the junction kept 16 bases outside the gene matches. In germline, CDR1 is SNHLY, CDR2 FYNNEI. CDR3 length: 15 amino acids. The CDR3 is CASRSVTGELGGYTF. CDR3 nucleotide sequence: TGTGCCAGTCGGAGTGTGACAGGGGAGCTGGGTGGCTACACCTTC.

The V gene is TRBV19, the J gene TRBJ2-2; D possibly corresponds to TRBD2 (6 bases). Germline assignment: CDR1 LNHDA and CDR2 SQIVND (reference sequence). The CDR3 contains 17 residues. Trimming removed 0 bases at V and 1 base at J, with 12 bases between. The DNA of the CDR3 is TGTGCCAGTAGTATAGATCGGGACTGGTTGAACACCGGGGAGCTGTTTTTT. It specifies CASSIDRDWLNTGELFF.

The chain has TRBV5-1 and TRBJ2-1, with a weak D call TRBD1 (6 bases). The CDR3 runs 15 residues. Germline loops: CDR1 SGHRS, CDR2 YFSETQ. V lost 0 bases to trimming and J lost 3 bases, with 10 bases between them. The CDR3 DNA reads TGCGCCAGCAGCTTGGAACAGGGCCGCTACAATGAGCAGTTCTTC. Protein: CASSLEQGRYNEQFF.

This chain connects TRBV3-1 (or the pseudogene TRBV3-2) to TRBJ1-2, with D possibly matching TRBD1 (5 bases). The CDR3 sequence is 15 residues long. V gave up 0 bases and J gave up 8 bases, with 16 bases separating them. Germline CDR1 LGHDT, CDR2 YNNKEL (reference sequence). CDR3 amino acids: CASSQEEGLVRGYTF. Here the CDR3 DNA reads TGTGCCAGCAGCCAAGAGGAGGGGCTCGTTAGGGGCTACACCTTC.

The chain has TRBV7-9 and TRBJ2-3, with TRBD2 as a possible D gene (6 bases). Trimming removed 4 bases at V and 4 bases at J, with 12 bases between. The CDR3 sequence is 14 residues long. Germline V gene data show CDR1 as SEHNR and CDR2 as FQNEAQ (reference sequence). Written as DNA, the CDR3 is TGTGCCAGCAGCTCGAGGGACTTCCCAGATACGCAGTATTTT. This codes for CASSSRDFPDTQYF.

This clone showed up just once. This sequence joins TRBV5-4 and TRBJ2-2; 12 bases are a match to TRBD2. With V trimmed by 4 bases and J by 6 bases, 7 bases remained unmatched. The germline V gene encodes CDR1 SGHNT and CDR2 YYREEE (reference sequence). The CDR3 length is 16 residues. CDR3 in DNA: TGTGCCAGCAGCCCCCGGGGACTAGCGGGTTCCGGGGAGCTGTTTTTT. Translation: CASSPRGLAGSGELFF. Drawing the rest from reference TRBV5-4 and TRBJ2-2, the complete variable domain is ETGVTQSPTHLIKTRGQQVTLRCSSQSGHNTVSWYQQALGQGPQFIFQYYREEENGRGNFPPRFSGLQFPNYSSELNVNALELDDSALYLCASSPRGLAGSGELFFGEGSRLTVL.

The chain is built from TRBV7-2 and TRBJ1-2, with 9 bases aligning to TRBD1. CDR1 is SGHTA, CDR2 FQGNSA, per germline. V lost 3 bases, J lost 8 bases, and 19 bases stayed unmatched. The CDR3 sequence is 18 residues long. CDR3 bases: TGTGCCAGCAGCTTGTATGGGTCCTCGACCGGGACAGGGAGAGGCTACACCTTC. Amino acids: CASSLYGSSTGTGRGYTF. The full variable domain, rest sourced from reference TRBV7-2 and TRBJ1-2, is GAGVSQSPSNKVTEKGKDVELRCDPISGHTALYWYRQSLGQGLEFLIYFQGNSAPDKSGLPSDRFSAERTGGSVSTLTIQRTQQEDSAVYLCASSLYGSSTGTGRGYTFGSGTRLTVV.